The entry below describes one T cell receptor beta chain. One end of the junction does not line up with germline, which may come from a read error. Starting from approximately 470 ng of total RNA, TCR beta cDNA was produced with a primer in the constant region. A slightly modified ARM-PCR protocol with three nested multiplex PCR rounds produced these TCR beta libraries. TRBV1-TRBV30 forward primers paired with a C-beta reverse primer were used in the first two PCR rounds, which ran roughly 9 cycles each. TCRdb independently ran MiXCR on the multiplex PCR reads; one entry per CDR3 protein. The sample consists of fewer than 400,000 distinct CDR3 sequences, approximately 60% of them appearing once. The V gene's germline CDR1 is SEHNR and CDR2 FQNEAQ (reference sequence). The CDR3 contains 12 residues. Blood RNA originated from unsorted whole blood, with germline DNA additionally extracted. Infection with HBV was chronic in patients; they were treatment-naive.

The sample comes from a study of tumor-infiltrating lymphocytes in primary liver carcinoma. Sample: peripheral blood. The receptor comes from a man in his forties or fifties with primary liver carcinoma and hepatitis B virus infection. The V gene is TRBV7-9, the J gene TRBJ1-1; D not certain. The CDR3 is CASLRANIEAFF. DNA of the CDR3: TGTGCCAGTTTGAGGGCGAACATTGAAGCTTTCTTT.